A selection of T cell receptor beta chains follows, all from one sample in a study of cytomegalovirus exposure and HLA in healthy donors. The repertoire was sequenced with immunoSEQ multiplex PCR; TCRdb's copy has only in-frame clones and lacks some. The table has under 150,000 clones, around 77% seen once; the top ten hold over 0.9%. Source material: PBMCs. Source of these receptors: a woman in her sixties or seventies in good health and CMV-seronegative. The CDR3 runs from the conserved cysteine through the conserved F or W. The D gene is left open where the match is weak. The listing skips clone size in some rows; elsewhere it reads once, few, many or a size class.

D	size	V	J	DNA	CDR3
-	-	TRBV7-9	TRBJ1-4	TGTGCCAGCAGCACGCGACAGGCAACTAATGAAAAACTGTTTTTT	CASSTRQATNEKLFF
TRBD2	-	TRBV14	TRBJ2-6	TGTGCCAGCAGCACCCGGGGGGCTGGGGCCAACGTCCTGACTTTC	CASSTRGAGANVLTF
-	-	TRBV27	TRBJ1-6	TGTGCCAGCAGTTTAAGGGCAGGGATGAATTCACCCCTCCACTTT	CASSLRAGMNSPLHF
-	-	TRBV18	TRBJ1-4	TGTGCCAGCTCAGGGACGCGGGAGGAAAAACTGTTTTTT	CASSGTREEKLFF
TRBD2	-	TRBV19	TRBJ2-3	TGTGCCAGTCACAGCGGGAGGTTCGGCACTAGCACAGATACGCAGTATTTT	CASHSGRFGTSTDTQYF
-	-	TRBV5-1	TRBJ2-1	TGCGCCAGCAGCTCCGGGTTTGGGTCTTACAATGAGCAGTTCTTC	CASSSGFGSYNEQFF
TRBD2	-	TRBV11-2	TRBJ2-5	TGTGCCAGCAGCTTGACTAGCGGGGTGCGGGAGACCCAGTACTTC	CASSLTSGVRETQYF
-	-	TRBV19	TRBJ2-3	TGTGCCAGTAGTGGGCAGGGGCAGGCAGATACGCAGTATTTT	CASSGQGQADTQYF
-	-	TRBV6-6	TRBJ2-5	TGTGCCAGCAGAGAGACAGGCGCGAAGCAGTACTTC	CASRETGAKQYF
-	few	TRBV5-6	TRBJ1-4	TGTGCCAGCAGCGTTGGCGGCTCAGGGTATGAAAAACTGTTTTTT	CASSVGGSGYEKLFF
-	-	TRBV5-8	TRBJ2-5	TGTGCCAGCAGCTTGGGGCGGCAAGAGACCCAGTACTTC	CASSLGRQETQYF
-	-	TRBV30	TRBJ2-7	TGTGCCTGGAGTGTACGACAGGAAACCTACGAGCAGTACTTC	CAWSVRQETYEQYF
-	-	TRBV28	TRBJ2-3	TGTGCCAGCAAGGGGGGGCTAAGGGCAGATACGCAGTATTTT	CASKGGLRADTQYF
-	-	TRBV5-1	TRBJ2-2	TGCGCCAGCAGCTTGGATCGCAGGATGAACACCGGGGAGCTGTTTTTT	CASSLDRRMNTGELFF
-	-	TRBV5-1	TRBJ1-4	TGCGCCAGCAGCATAGACGGAGTTACAACTAATGAAAAACTGTTTTTT	CASSIDGVTTNEKLFF
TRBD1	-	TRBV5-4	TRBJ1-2	TGTGCCAGCAGCCTGTACAGGGGATCCAACTATGGCTACACCTTC	CASSLYRGSNYGYTF
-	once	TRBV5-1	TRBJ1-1	TGCGCCAGCAGCTTCTTTGGTAGGGAGGGGCAATCTGAAGCTTTCTTT	CASSFFGREGQSEAFF
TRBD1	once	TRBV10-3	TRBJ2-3	TGTGCCAACGGACAGGGGGCCTTAGATACGCAGTATTTT	CANGQGALDTQYF
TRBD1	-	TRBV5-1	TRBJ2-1	TGCGCCAGCAGCTTGGGACAGGGGAGCCCCTTTTCCTACAATGAGCAGTTCTTC	CASSLGQGSPFSYNEQFF
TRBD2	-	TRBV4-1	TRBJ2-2	TGCGCCAGCAGCCACAGAAACCCGGGACTAGTTCCCGGGGAGCTGTTTTTT	CASSHRNPGLVPGELFF
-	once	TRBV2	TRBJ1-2	TGTGCCAGCAGTGAAGACAGGTACTATGGCTACACCTTC	CASSEDRYYGYTF
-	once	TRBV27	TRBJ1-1	TGTGCCCCCCGCCGAGCCGCGAACACTGAAGCTTTCTTT	CAPRRAANTEAFF
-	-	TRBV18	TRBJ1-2	TGTGCCAGCTCACCTTCTGGACAGATGGCTGGGACCTTC	CASSPSGQMAGTF
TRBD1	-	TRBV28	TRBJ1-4	TGTGCCAGCTGTCCTGGGACAGGGCCTCTTCCGAATGAAAAACTGTTTTTT	CASCPGTGPLPNEKLFF
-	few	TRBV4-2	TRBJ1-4	TGTGCCAGCAGCCACTTGGATGGGGACATTAATGAAAAACTGTTTTTT	CASSHLDGDINEKLFF
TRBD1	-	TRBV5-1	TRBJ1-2	TGCGCCAGCAGCTCCGGAGATGACAGGGACGGAGGCTACACCTTC	CASSSGDDRDGGYTF
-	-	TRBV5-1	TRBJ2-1	TGCGCCAGCAGCAACTTGCCAAGCTCCTACAATGAGCAGTTCTTC	CASSNLPSSYNEQFF
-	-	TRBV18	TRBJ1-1	TGTGCCAGCTCACCCGGAGCAAGGGGAATGAACACTGAAGCTTTCTTT	CASSPGARGMNTEAFF
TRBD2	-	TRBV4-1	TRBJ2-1	TGCGCCAGCAGCCAAGGCCGACTAGCGGGGATGATGCTCTACAATGAGCAGTTCTTC	CASSQGRLAGMMLYNEQFF
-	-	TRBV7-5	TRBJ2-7	TGTGTCAGCGTTAGGGGGCTCGGCTACGAGCAGTACTTC	CVSVRGLGYEQYF
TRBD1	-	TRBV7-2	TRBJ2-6	TGTGCCAGCAGCTCTACGACCACAGGGGTTGGGGCCAACGTCCTGACTTTC	CASSSTTTGVGANVLTF
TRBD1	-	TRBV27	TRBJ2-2	TGTGCCAGCAGAATGGGACAGGGTCCCGGGGAGCTGTTTTTT	CASRMGQGPGELFF
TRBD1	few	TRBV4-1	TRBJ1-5	TGCGCCAGCGGAAATCCCGGACAGGGGGGCAATCAGCCCCAGCATTTT	CASGNPGQGGNQPQHF
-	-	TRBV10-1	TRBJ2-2	TGCGCCAGCAGCCGAGACTTTTCCGGGGAGCTGTTTTTT	CASSRDFSGELFF
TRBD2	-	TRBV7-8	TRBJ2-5	TGTGCCAGCAGCTTAGTCACGCGGGGGGTCCAAGAGACCCAGTACTTC	CASSLVTRGVQETQYF
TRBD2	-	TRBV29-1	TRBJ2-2	TGCAGCGTACGAGTGGGCGGGAGTACCGGGGAGCTGTTTTTT	CSVRVGGSTGELFF
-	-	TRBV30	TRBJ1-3	TGTGCCTGGAGTGCGACAGGATCCTCTGGAAACACCATATATTTT	CAWSATGSSGNTIYF
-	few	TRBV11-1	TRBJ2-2	TGTGCCAGCAGCCCGCCGGGTAGATCCCTTACCGGGGAGCTGTTTTTT	CASSPPGRSLTGELFF
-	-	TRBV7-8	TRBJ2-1	TGTGCCAGCAGCTTAGATGGGGCTAAAGAGTTCTTC	CASSLDGAKEFF
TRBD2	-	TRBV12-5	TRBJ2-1	TGTGCTAGTGGTGACAACCGACTAGCGGGAGGAAACTACAATGAGCAGTTCTTC	CASGDNRLAGGNYNEQFF
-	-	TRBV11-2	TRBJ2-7	TGTGCCAGCAGCGAAGGAGGGCTGAACTACGAGCAGTACTTC	CASSEGGLNYEQYF
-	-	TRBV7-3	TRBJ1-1	TGTGCCAGCAAGTCCGACGGGGGGCTGGGCACTGAAGCTTTCTTT	CASKSDGGLGTEAFF
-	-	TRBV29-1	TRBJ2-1	TGCAGCGCCCGCATGAAGCGGGCCCTCAATGAGCAGTTCTTC	CSARMKRALNEQFF
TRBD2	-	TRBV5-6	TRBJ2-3	TGTGCCAGCAGCTCATCGGGACTAGCGGGGGGGCCGGATACGCAGTATTTT	CASSSSGLAGGPDTQYF
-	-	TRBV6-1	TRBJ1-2	TGTGCCAGCAGCCATACAGTTAACTATGGCTACACCTTC	CASSHTVNYGYTF
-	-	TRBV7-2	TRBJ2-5	TGTGCCACCCAACGGCGGGCCGTGGGAAAGGAGACCCAGTACTTC	CATQRRAVGKETQYF
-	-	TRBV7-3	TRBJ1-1	TGTGCCAGCAGCAAGGGACAGAACACTGAAGCTTTCTTT	CASSKGQNTEAFF